Detailed here is one T cell receptor (beta chain). Peripheral blood was drawn, around 9.4 milliliters per donor. V was clipped by 0 bases and J by 0 bases, with 8 bases between them. The CDR3 runs 15 residues. The germline CDR1 and CDR2 sequences are LGHNA and YSLEER. A second roughly 6 to 11 cycle PCR used barcoded and J-beta primers. One entry per CDR3 protein, called by TCRdb with MiXCR from the 5' RACE reads. The sample has roughly 800,000 distinct CDR3 sequences, just under 25% seen once; the top ten hold 3% to 4.5%. The data stem from a study of blood T cells in healthy people across ages. Another study also made use of these data, one on T cells of mothers and their children.

The genes are TRBV4-3 and TRBJ1-2; no firm D call. Material: blood. This sequence was found in a boy aged 5 to 17 in good health. Here the CDR3 DNA reads TGCGCCAGCAGCCAAGAAACATTTGCTAACTATGGCTACACCTTC. Protein sequence: CASSQETFANYGYTF.